This TCR beta chain was identified in a study of naive and memory T cell subsets. Study-wide findings and caveats: In CD4 and CD8 cells, diversity dropped from naive through EMRA. Possibly reflecting memory cells re-expressing CD45RA, a few larger clonotypes occurred in naive repertoires, especially CD8.

Both TRBC1 and TRBC2 were covered by a beta constant-region primer of two equimolar oligonucleotides. Four rounds of PCR amplified the ligated cDNA using nested alpha and beta constant-region primers plus SP2. MiXCR, run by TCRdb on the UMI-ligation and nested PCR reads, gives a single entry per CDR3 protein. The profile shows 150,000 or so distinct CDR3 sequences, roughly 20% of them singletons. Regarding this clonotype: Its antigen is unknown.

The TCR sequence derives from a human donor in good health. Sequencing was carried out using naive CD4+ T cells from blood.

CDR3 nucleotides: TGTGCCTGGAGAGTAAACTGGGGGAGTTCACCCCTCCACTTT. It is translated as CAWRVNWGSSPLHF. The chain is built from TRBV30 and TRBJ1-6, with D possibly matching TRBD1 (5 bases). Germline V gives CDR1 GTSNPN, CDR2 SVGIG (reference sequence). V was cut by 3 bases and J by 9 bases, with 15 bases left in between. The length of the CDR3 is 14 residues.